Sequencing of this TCR beta chain was carried out in a study of T cell repertoires in cytomegalovirus infection (dated by TCRdb to between 2019 and 2020). Concerning the study at large: The peptide stimulations were aimed at well-studied HLA-B-restricted epitopes as well as recently identified HLA-C-restricted CMV epitopes, whose presentation resists viral immunomodulation. The HLA type of each donor mattered for the analysis, because public TCR beta signatures pointed to carriage of CMV infection along with the matching HLA type.

The intended sense of this specimen's treatment or condition label: in vitro stimulation with specific CMV peptide epitopes to enrich CMV-specific T cells. V loses 11 bases, J loses 5 bases, and the germline ends lie 12 bases apart. Including cysteine and phenylalanine, the CDR3 has 11 amino acids. Solely the CDR3 DNA is kept, with 33 bases framed from the first base. The research as a whole found: The ex vivo response was dominated by HLA-C-restricted CMV-specific TCR beta clonotypes, and the single most frequent clonotype in two of eight donors was supplied by these HLA-C-restricted clonotypes. In both this cohort and an independent cohort of 350 to 400 donors, the cumulative frequency of public TCR beta family members distinguished carriers of CMV infection plus the relevant HLA type.

A word on this clonotype: This receptor's antigen is unknown. No clone much larger than this one lies a single base away; base qualities are absent.

Instrument on record: Illumina HiSeq 1500. TCRdb reprocessed the public reads (quality trimming at Q25 with fastp, clone calling with MiXCR) and kept in-frame beta chains. Under each unique CDR3 protein, matching rows form one entry showing the most common genes and DNA. Here the sample has about 130,000 distinct CDR3 sequences; roughly 32% occur a single time. The ten most abundant clones make up around three fifths of the sample. This TCR derives from a human donor in good health (CMV status not recorded). Some clones in this sample may be carry-over from other donors' samples. This chain joins TRBV12-3 or TRBV12-4 to TRBJ2-5, and possibly TRBD2, on 6 matching bases. The starting material was CD8+ T cells from cultured PBMCs, obtained from culture after CMV antigen stimulation. CDR3 sequence: CAGDAGETQYF. The base sequence is TGTGCCGGGGACGCGGGGGAGACCCAGTACTTC.